A selection of T cell receptor beta chains follows, all from one sample in a study. MiXCR, run by TCRdb on the multiplex PCR reads, gives a single entry per CDR3 protein. This sample yields approximately 990 distinct CDR3 sequences, of which roughly 6% are seen a single time; roughly 18% belongs to the top ten. The specimen was memory CD4+ T cells sorted from blood. The receptors derive from a female donor with breast cancer. CDR3s include the opening cysteine and the closing phenylalanine or tryptophan. The D gene is left open where the match is weak. The size field is filled for only some rows; it gives once, few, many or a size class.

TRBV12-3/TRBV12-4	TRBJ1-2	NA	medium-sized	CASSRAGRYGYTF	TGTGCCAGCAGCAGGGCAGGGCGATATGGCTACACCTTC
TRBV12-3/TRBV12-4	TRBJ1-2	TRBD1	large	CASSPREGTVYGYTF	TGTGCCAGCAGTCCCCGTGAGGGGACAGTCTATGGCTACACCTTC
TRBV12-3/TRBV12-4	TRBJ1-2	TRBD1	NA	CATATGVGGYTF	TGTGCCACCGCAACAGGGGTTGGTGGCTACACCTTC
TRBV12-3/TRBV12-4	TRBJ1-2	NA	large	CASSQPGAGYTF	TGTGCCAGCAGTCAACCAGGGGCTGGCTACACCTTC
TRBV12-3/TRBV12-4	TRBJ1-2	NA	large	CASSLARANGYTF	TGTGCCAGCAGTTTAGCCCGGGCCAATGGCTACACCTTC
TRBV12-3/TRBV12-4	TRBJ1-2	NA	few	CASTLQGIGYTF	TGTGCCAGCACCTTACAGGGTATTGGCTACACCTTC
TRBV12-3/TRBV12-4	TRBJ1-2	TRBD1	large	CASSWGQGNYGYTF	TGTGCCAGCAGCTGGGGACAGGGGAACTATGGCTACACCTTC
TRBV12-3/TRBV12-4	TRBJ1-2	NA	NA	CASSQRQGLGYTF	TGTGCCAGCAGTCAACGACAAGGTCTTGGCTACACCTTC
TRBV12-3/TRBV12-4	TRBJ1-2	NA	medium-sized	CASSSRTENYGYTF	TGTGCCAGCAGTTCCCGGACGGAAAACTATGGCTACACCTTC
TRBV12-3/TRBV12-4	TRBJ1-2	NA	medium-sized	CASSLNSVGGYTF	TGTGCCAGCAGCCTTAACAGTGTAGGCGGCTACACCTTC
TRBV12-3/TRBV12-4	TRBJ1-2	NA	few	CASSLGRQPGAGYTF	TGTGCCAGCAGTTTAGGGCGCCAACCAGGGGCTGGCTACACCTTC
TRBV12-3/TRBV12-4	TRBJ1-2	NA	large	CASTSNRLGYTF	TGTGCCAGCACCTCCAACAGGCTTGGCTACACCTTC
TRBV12-3/TRBV12-4	TRBJ1-2	TRBD1	NA	CASSFLTGNYGYTF	TGTGCCAGCAGTTTCCTGACAGGGAACTATGGCTACACCTTC
TRBV12-3/TRBV12-4	TRBJ1-2	TRBD1	medium-sized	CASSWDSNYGYTF	TGTGCCAGCAGTTGGGACAGTAACTATGGCTACACCTTC
TRBV12-3/TRBV12-4	TRBJ1-2	NA	NA	CASSLGAGLGYTF	TGTGCCAGCAGTTTAGGAGCCGGGCTAGGCTACACCTTC
TRBV12-3/TRBV12-4	TRBJ1-2	TRBD1	medium-sized	CASSLDLGDRDGYTF	TGTGCCAGCAGTTTAGATCTAGGGGACAGGGATGGCTACACCTTC
TRBV12-3/TRBV12-4	TRBJ1-2	NA	medium-sized	CASSPGGLGRYGYTF	TGTGCCAGCAGTCCGGGAGGACTCGGCCGCTATGGCTACACCTTC
TRBV12-3/TRBV12-4	TRBJ1-2	NA	medium-sized	CASSTGHGYTF	TGTGCCAGCAGTACAGGGCATGGCTACACCTTC
TRBV12-3/TRBV12-4	TRBJ1-2	TRBD1	medium-sized	CASSFRQGNYGYTF	TGTGCCAGCAGTTTTAGACAGGGAAACTATGGCTACACCTTC
TRBV12-3/TRBV12-4	TRBJ1-2	TRBD1	medium-sized	CASRPGTGAGYTF	TGTGCCAGCAGACCCGGGACAGGGGCTGGCTACACCTTC
TRBV12-3/TRBV12-4	TRBJ1-2	TRBD1	medium-sized	CASSPLQGPYGYTF	TGTGCCAGCAGTCCTCTACAGGGGCCCTATGGCTACACCTTC
TRBV12-3/TRBV12-4	TRBJ1-2	NA	medium-sized	CASSYGSNPAYGYTF	TGTGCCAGCAGTTACGGCTCCAATCCGGCCTATGGCTACACCTTC